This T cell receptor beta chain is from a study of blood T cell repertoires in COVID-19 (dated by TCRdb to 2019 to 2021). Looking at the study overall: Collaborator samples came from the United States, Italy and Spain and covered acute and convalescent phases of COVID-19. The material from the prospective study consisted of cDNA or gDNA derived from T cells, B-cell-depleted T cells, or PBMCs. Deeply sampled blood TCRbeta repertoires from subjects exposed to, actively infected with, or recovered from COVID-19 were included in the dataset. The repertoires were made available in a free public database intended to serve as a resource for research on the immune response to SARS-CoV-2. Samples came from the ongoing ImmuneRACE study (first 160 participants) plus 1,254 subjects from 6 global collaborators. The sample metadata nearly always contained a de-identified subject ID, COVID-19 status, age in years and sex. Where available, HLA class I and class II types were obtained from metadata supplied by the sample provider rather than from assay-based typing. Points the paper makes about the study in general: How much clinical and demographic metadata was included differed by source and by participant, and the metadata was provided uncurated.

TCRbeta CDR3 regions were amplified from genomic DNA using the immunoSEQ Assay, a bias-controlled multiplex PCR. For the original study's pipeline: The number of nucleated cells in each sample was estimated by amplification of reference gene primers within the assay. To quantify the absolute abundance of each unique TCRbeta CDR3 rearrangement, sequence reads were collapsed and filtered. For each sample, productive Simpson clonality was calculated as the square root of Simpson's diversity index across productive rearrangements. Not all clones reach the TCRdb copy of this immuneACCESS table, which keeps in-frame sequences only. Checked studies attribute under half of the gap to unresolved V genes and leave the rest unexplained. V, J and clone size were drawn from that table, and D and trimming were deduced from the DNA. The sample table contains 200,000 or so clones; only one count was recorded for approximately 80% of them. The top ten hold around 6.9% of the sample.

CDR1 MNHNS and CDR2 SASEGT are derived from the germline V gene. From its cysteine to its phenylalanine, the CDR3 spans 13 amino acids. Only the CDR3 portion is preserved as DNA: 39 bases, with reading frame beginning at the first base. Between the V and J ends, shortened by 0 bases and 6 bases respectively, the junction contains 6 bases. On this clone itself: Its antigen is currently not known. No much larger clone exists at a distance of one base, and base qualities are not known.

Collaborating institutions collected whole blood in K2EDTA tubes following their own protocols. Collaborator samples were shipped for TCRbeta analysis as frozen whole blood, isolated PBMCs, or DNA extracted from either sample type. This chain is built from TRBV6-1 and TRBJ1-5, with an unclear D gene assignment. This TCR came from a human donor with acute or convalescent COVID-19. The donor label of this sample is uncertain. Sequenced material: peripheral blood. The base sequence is TGTGCCAGCAGTGAAGCTGATAGTCAGCCCCAGCATTTT. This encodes CASSEADSQPQHF.